These T cell receptor beta chains were read from a single sample in a study of shared clonotypes between healthy human individuals. Generated by immunoSEQ multiplex PCR, the TCRdb table keeps only in-frame clones and is missing some. The repertoire consists of approximately 640,000 clones, with 90% occurring once and the leading ten covering more than 30%. The sequenced sample consisted of memory CD8+ T cells from PBMCs. The receptor set was obtained from a man aged 18-30 years in good health. Some clones in this sample may be carry-over from other donors' samples. Each CDR3 is given with its conserved first and last residue. The D gene is left open where the match is weak. Clone size, where shown, is once, few, many, or a class for clones that have expanded.

j_call clone_size d_call cdr3_length v_call cdr3_aa cdr3_nt
TRBJ1-4 - TRBD1 15 TRBV28 CASSSTGRGNEKLFF TGTGCCAGCAGTTCGACAGGGAGGGGTAATGAAAAACTGTTTTTT
TRBJ2-1 - TRBD1 15 TRBV13 CASSIQGASYNEQFF TGTGCCAGCAGTATACAGGGGGCGTCCTACAATGAGCAGTTCTTC
TRBJ2-7 - TRBD1 14 TRBV9 CASSSGQGSYEQYF TGTGCCAGCAGCAGTGGACAGGGATCCTACGAGCAGTACTTC
TRBJ1-5 - - 18 TRBV27 CASSLVFRDTDFNQPQHF TGTGCCAGCAGTTTAGTTTTCCGGGACACAGACTTCAATCAGCCCCAGCATTTT
TRBJ2-7 - TRBD2 14 TRBV27 CASSLVASGYEQYF TGTGCCAGCAGTTTGGTCGCTAGCGGCTACGAGCAGTACTTC
TRBJ1-2 - - 15 TRBV28 CASSFPRENNYGYTF TGTGCCAGCAGTTTTCCCAGGGAAAATAACTATGGCTACACCTTC
TRBJ2-5 - TRBD2 16 TRBV11-2 CASSLEGTRSRGTQYF TGTGCCAGCAGCTTAGAGGGGACTAGGTCCCGGGGGACCCAGTACTTC
TRBJ1-1 few TRBD1 15 TRBV13 CASSLPRDSFTEAFF TGTGCCAGCAGCCTCCCCCGGGACAGTTTCACTGAAGCTTTCTTT
TRBJ2-7 - - 11 TRBV29-1 CSVVSGYEQYF TGCAGCGTTGTTTCCGGCTACGAGCAGTACTTC
TRBJ2-7 - - 13 TRBV19 CASMGGYSYEQYF TGTGCCAGTATGGGGGGTTACTCCTACGAGCAGTACTTC
TRBJ1-2 - - 15 TRBV14 CASSPLVQSLYGYTF TGTGCCAGCAGCCCCCTAGTGCAGTCTCTCTATGGCTACACCTTC
TRBJ2-3 - - 14 TRBV2 CASRVGGGIDTQYF TGTGCCAGCCGGGTGGGAGGTGGTATAGATACGCAGTATTTT
TRBJ1-2 - TRBD1 13 TRBV9 CASRDRSANGYTF TGTGCCAGCAGGGACAGGTCGGCTAACGGCTACACCTTC
TRBJ1-2 - TRBD1 15 TRBV6-5 CASSSYEGQGRGYTF TGTGCCAGCAGTTCTTACGAGGGACAGGGGAGGGGCTACACCTTC
TRBJ2-1 - - 14 TRBV27 CASSSREIHNEQFF TGTGCCAGCAGTTCCAGGGAGATCCACAATGAGCAGTTCTTC
TRBJ1-5 - - 13 TRBV19 CASSILRNQPQHF TGTGCCAGTAGTATTCTGAGGAATCAGCCCCAGCATTTT
TRBJ2-7 - - 15 TRBV5-1 CASSEGGTGHYEQYF TGCGCCAGCAGCGAGGGAGGGACAGGCCACTACGAGCAGTACTTC
TRBJ1-2 - - 14 TRBV27 CASSPRGGRDGYTF TGTGCCAGCAGCCCTCGGGGGGGTCGGGATGGCTACACCTTC
TRBJ2-7 - - 15 TRBV27 CASSSGGLGVYEQYF TGTGCCAGCAGCTCAGGGGGACTAGGTGTTTACGAGCAGTACTTC
TRBJ1-5 - TRBD1 19 TRBV30 CAWSPLAQGVNWNNQPQHF TGTGCCTGGAGTCCCCTGGCCCAGGGGGTGAACTGGAACAACCAGCCCCAGCATTTT
TRBJ2-5 - TRBD2 19 TRBV5-4 CASSLRGSGRAFGQETQYF TGTGCCAGCAGCTTGCGGGGTAGCGGGAGGGCTTTCGGACAAGAGACCCAGTACTTC
TRBJ2-7 - - 15 TRBV13 CASSRRQAGIYEQYF TGTGCCAGCAGCCGAAGACAGGCAGGCATCTACGAGCAGTACTTC
TRBJ1-2 - - 17 TRBV28 CASSSRVRGMPNYGYTF TGTGCCAGCAGCTCCCGAGTAAGGGGAATGCCTAACTATGGCTACACCTTC
TRBJ2-7 - TRBD2 13 TRBV2 CASSDERDYEQYF TGTGCCAGCAGTGATGAGCGGGACTACGAGCAGTACTTC
TRBJ2-2 - - 21 TRBV4-1 CASSQRAGPSAVGGGAGELFF TGCGCCAGCAGCCAACGGGCAGGCCCCTCAGCTGTGGGAGGAGGGGCCGGGGAGCTGTTTTTT
TRBJ2-7 - TRBD2 15 TRBV4-2 CASSHLAGTSYEQYF TGTGCCAGCAGCCACCTAGCGGGAACCTCCTACGAGCAGTACTTC
TRBJ2-1 - - 15 TRBV7-9 CASRPEGQGGNEQFF TGTGCCAGCAGACCGGAGGGCCAGGGGGGCAATGAGCAGTTCTTC
TRBJ2-7 - TRBD1 17 TRBV19 CASSTDRGRALVYEQYF TGTGCCAGTAGTACTGACAGGGGTAGAGCTCTCGTGTACGAGCAGTACTTC
TRBJ2-2 - - 14 TRBV7-6 CASSPRALGGELFF TGTGCCAGCAGCCCCCGGGCCCTCGGCGGGGAGCTGTTTTTT
TRBJ2-1 - - 14 TRBV4-3 CASSQGRVYNEQFF TGCGCCAGCAGCCAGGGGCGGGTATACAATGAGCAGTTCTTC
TRBJ1-5 many - 14 TRBV15 CATRKDGNNQPQHF TGTGCCACCAGAAAGGACGGAAACAATCAGCCCCAGCATTTT
TRBJ2-1 - - 12 TRBV18 CASSPGSPEQFF TGTGCCAGCTCACCGGGAAGTCCGGAGCAGTTCTTC